The text below deals with one T cell receptor beta chain. The germline CDR1 and CDR2 sequences are MNHEY and SVGEGT. The ends were cut back, 6 bases at V and 0 bases at J, with 8 bases in the middle. This CDR3 contains 14 residues. This specimen belongs to a study of tumor-infiltrating lymphocytes in glioblastoma multiforme. TCR beta libraries were built from RNA through three nested multiplex PCR rounds using modified ARM-PCR. TCRdb reanalysed the multiplex PCR reads using MiXCR and keeps one entry per CDR3 protein. Altogether 30,000 or so distinct CDR3 sequences are present, roughly 64% being singletons, with the ten largest covering approximately 35%.

The rearrangement links TRBV6-2 or TRBV6-3 to TRBJ2-2; TRBD1 might be the D (5 bases). This clonotype originated in a male donor with glioblastoma. The specimen sequenced was brain tumor tissue. The DNA of the CDR3 is TGTGCCAGCAGGACAGACCCGAACACCGGGGAGCTGTTTTTT. Translated: CASRTDPNTGELFF.